A single sample gave rise to the 20 T cell receptor beta chains below, sequenced in a study of metastatic and nonmetastatic thyroid tumors. TCRdb re-called the PCR reads with MiXCR. The sample records 20,000 to 25,000 clones, around a sixth being singletons. Not a single patient had been given any form of treatment at any point before undergoing thyroid surgery. The material sequenced was blood. These receptors all come from a female donor with papillary thyroid cancer or a benign thyroid nodule (not recorded which). Some clones in this sample may be carry-over from other donors' samples.

This clone was seen ten or more times. This sequence joins TRBV30 and TRBJ1-5; tentative D call: TRBD1 (5 bases). Germline assignment: CDR1 GTSNPN and CDR2 SVGIG (reference sequence). The CDR3 contains 15 residues. V was pared by 3 bases and J by 2 bases, with 14 bases between. As DNA, the CDR3 is TGTGCCTGGAGCGGCGGGGCTGGAGGCAATCAGCCCCAGCATTTT. Amino acid sequence: CAWSGGAGGNQPQHF.

This clone occurred many times. CDR3 bases: TGTGCCACCAGCAGAGAACCGGGAGGGTCCTACAATGAGCAGTTCTTC. Encoded protein: CATSREPGGSYNEQFF. The V gene is TRBV15, the J gene TRBJ2-1; 8 bases align to TRBD2. This CDR3 spans 16 amino acids. CDR1 and CDR2 (germline): LNHNV, YYDKDF (reference sequence). The trim removed 0 bases at V and 1 base at J, leaving 2 bases unmatched.

This clone was found many times. This CDR3 is CATSESNSYEQYF. CDR3 coding DNA: TGTGCCACCAGTGAGAGCAACTCCTACGAGCAGTACTTC. The chain couples TRBV24-1 to TRBJ2-7; D not certain. From germline, CDR1 is KGHDR and CDR2 SFDVKD. The CDR3 covers 13 residues. V was pared by 4 bases and J by 0 bases, with 6 bases between.

Ten or more counts support this clone. V and J are TRBV5-5 and TRBJ2-7; D may be TRBD1 (6 bases). Germline CDR1 is SGHKS and CDR2 is YYEKEE (reference sequence). This CDR3 has 15 residues. V was clipped by 4 bases and J by 4 bases, with 18 bases between them. The CDR3 nucleotides read TGTGCCAGCAGCGTCGGACAGCCCGGCCTTTACGAGCAGTACTTC. This codes for CASSVGQPGLYEQYF.

This clone has at least ten counts. The chain joins TRBV5-4 to TRBJ2-7; 7 bases are a match to TRBD2. CDR1 and CDR2 from the germline V gene are SGHNT and YYREEE (reference sequence). V lost 0 bases, J lost 4 bases, and 4 bases stayed unmatched. The CDR3 length is 14 residues. The CDR3 loop reads CASSLGLAEYEQYF. CDR3 DNA sequence: TGTGCCAGCAGCTTGGGACTAGCAGAGTACGAGCAGTACTTC. Using reference TRBV5-4 and TRBJ2-7 for the parts outside the CDR3, the full variable domain is ETGVTQSPTHLIKTRGQQVTLRCSSQSGHNTVSWYQQALGQGPQFIFQYYREEENGRGNFPPRFSGLQFPNYSSELNVNALELDDSALYLCASSLGLAEYEQYFGPGTRLTVT.

In this sample, this clone turned up many times. V is TRBV18 and J is TRBJ2-3, with D possibly being TRBD2 (5 bases). Trimming took off 6 bases at V and 2 bases at J, with 15 bases between the two ends. CDR1 and CDR2 (germline): KGHSH, LQKENI. The CDR3 contains 15 residues. As DNA, the CDR3 is TGTGCCAGCTCGCCTCGACGGGAACACACAGATACGCAGTATTTT. It encodes CASSPRREHTDTQYF.

The rearrangement uses TRBV2 and TRBJ1-5, with a weak D call TRBD1 (5 bases). The CDR3 is 16 residues long. Trimming stripped 5 bases from V and 0 bases from J, with 14 bases between. Germline V CDR1 and CDR2: SNHLY, FYNNEI. CDR3 residues: CASSKLAGYSNQPQHF. In DNA, the CDR3 is TGTGCCAGCAGTAAATTGGCAGGGTATAGCAATCAGCCCCAGCATTTT.

There are many counts of this clone. The V and J genes are TRBV18 and TRBJ2-7; the D gene is possibly TRBD2 (6 bases). This CDR3 comprises 14 residues. V lost 3 bases and J 11 bases, leaving 20 bases between the germline ends. CDR1 and CDR2 from the germline V gene are KGHSH and LQKENI. DNA for the CDR3: TGTGCCAGCTCACCTTCGGGGGTTTCTAGGTGGGAGTACTTC. Its protein product is CASSPSGVSRWEYF.

Worth noting for this clone: One junction end does not reproduce the germline sequence, and a read error may be involved. The CDR3 spells CASSLGAGIAKSIQYF. The CDR3 DNA reads as TGTGCCAGCAGCTTAGGGGCGGGAATAGCCAAAAGCATTCAGTACTTC. The chain joins TRBV7-9 to TRBJ2-4, with TRBD2 as a possible D gene (6 bases). The germline gives CDR1 SEHNR, CDR2 FQNEAQ (reference sequence). The CDR3 contains 16 residues.

This sequence joins TRBV3-1 and TRBJ1-2; possible D gene TRBD1, 6 bases. The CDR3 runs 15 residues. The germline V gene has CDR1 LGHDT and CDR2 YNNKEL (reference sequence). The germline V and J ends were trimmed by 6 bases and 4 bases, with 18 bases remaining between them. The CDR3 loop reads CASSQYHRAGYGYTF. In nucleotides, the CDR3 is TGTGCCAGCAGTCAGTATCACAGGGCGGGCTATGGCTACACCTTC. Supplemented by reference TRBV3-1 and TRBJ1-2, the full variable domain reads DTAVSQTPKYLVTQMGNDKSIKCEQNLGHDTMYWYKQDSKKFLKIMFSYNNKELIINETVPNRFSPKSPDKAHLNLHINSLELGDSAVYFCASSQYHRAGYGYTFGSGTRLTVV.

This clone has a count of ten or more. The V gene is TRBV10-3, the J gene TRBJ2-7; 8 bases map to TRBD1. The CDR3 is 15 residues long. CDR1 and CDR2 (germline): ENHRY, SYGVKD. Trimming removed 6 bases from V and 4 bases from J; junction bases left unmatched: 11. In DNA form, the CDR3 reads TGTGCCATCAGCCGGGACGGTCAGGGGGCTTACGAGCAGTACTTC. Residues: CAISRDGQGAYEQYF.

The chain recombines TRBV11-2 with TRBJ2-1, with 7 bases fitting TRBD2. In germline, CDR1 is SGHAT, CDR2 FQNNGV. This CDR3 is built from 13 residues. The trim removed 10 bases at V and 9 bases at J, leaving 12 bases unmatched. Here the CDR3 reads CATRPSGGIEQFF. The CDR3 region has the DNA TGTGCCACCAGACCTAGCGGTGGTATTGAGCAGTTCTTC.

This clone was seen at least ten times. Other nucleotide sequences from this sample produce the same CDR3. The chain carries TRBV12-3 or TRBV12-4 and TRBJ2-1, with a possible D match to TRBD1 (6 bases). The CDR3 has 15 residues. Between the trimmed V and J ends, which lost 9 bases and 0 bases, there was a span of 15 bases. CDR3 loop: CASREDRSSYNEQFF. As DNA, the CDR3 is TGTGCCAGTAGGGAAGACAGGAGCTCCTACAATGAGCAGTTCTTC.

This clone was seen repeatedly, ten times or more. The chain couples TRBV7-8 to TRBJ2-1; D is perhaps TRBD2 (6 bases). The germline V gene has CDR1 SGHVS and CDR2 FQNEAQ. The ends were cut back, 1 base at V and 7 bases at J, with 8 bases in the middle. There are 13 residues in the CDR3. The CDR3 is CASSLDLANEQFF. CDR3 nucleotides: TGTGCCAGCAGCTTAGATCTAGCGAATGAGCAGTTCTTC.

V usage is TRBV11-2 and J usage is TRBJ2-3; 9 bases are shared with TRBD1. The CDR3 has 15 amino acids. Germline-derived CDR1 and CDR2 are SGHAT and FQNNGV. Trimming cost V 5 bases and J 2 bases; bases outside gene matches: 5. This CDR3 reads CASSTWTGDTDTQYF. For the CDR3, the DNA is TGTGCCAGCAGCACATGGACAGGGGACACAGATACGCAGTATTTT.

This clone has at least ten counts. The chain employs TRBV6-2 or TRBV6-3 and TRBJ2-7, with D tentatively TRBD1 or TRBD2 (5 bases each). This CDR3 spans 12 amino acids. Trimming stripped 6 bases from V and 6 bases from J, with 12 bases between. Looked up from germline, CDR1 is MNHEY and CDR2 is SVGEGT. In DNA form, the CDR3 reads TGTGCCAGCAGCCGACAGAGGGTCGAGCAGTACTTC. Encoded protein: CASSRQRVEQYF.

This clone was detected ten times or more. V usage is TRBV28 and J usage is TRBJ2-1; 11 positions agree with TRBD2. CDR1 and CDR2 (germline): MDHEN, SYDVKM. With 7 bases clipped from V and 7 bases from J, the junction kept 9 bases outside the gene matches. The CDR3 runs to 15 residues. DNA for the CDR3: TGTGCCAGCACCTCGCTACTAGCGGGAGAGAATGAGCAGTTCTTC. It translates to CASTSLLAGENEQFF.

This clone was seen at least ten times. The gene calls are TRBV3-1 and TRBJ2-7, with D possibly matching TRBD2 (6 bases). Germline V gives CDR1 LGHDT, CDR2 YNNKEL (reference sequence). CDR3 length equals 16 residues. With 2 bases removed from V and 3 bases from J, the gap between germline ends came to 17 bases. The CDR3 sequence is CASSQPTGTGRYEQYF. The CDR3 DNA follows: TGTGCCAGCAGCCAACCGACCGGGACTGGCCGCTACGAGCAGTACTTC.

This clone was found a few times. This may come from a read error, since a much larger clone is one base off. V usage is TRBV28 and J usage is TRBJ1-5; maybe TRBD1 (5 bases). Germline V gene sequence: CDR1 MDHEN, CDR2 SYDVKM. This CDR3 has 13 amino acids. V lost 5 bases to trimming and J lost 9 bases, with 14 bases between them. The CDR3 DNA reads TGTGCCAGCAGTCCCCCGACAGATCGGCCCCAGCATTTT. It yields the protein CASSPPTDRPQHF.

This clone was counted at least ten times. This sequence joins TRBV4-1 and TRBJ1-1; D unresolved. The CDR3 spans 13 residues. V dropped 2 bases and J dropped 1 base, with 5 bases sitting between them. The germline V gene has CDR1 MGHRA and CDR2 YSYEKL. In DNA form, the CDR3 reads TGCGCCAGCAGCCAAACGGGGAACACTGAAGCTTTCTTT. Amino acid sequence: CASSQTGNTEAFF.